This T cell receptor (beta chain) was retrieved from a study of shared clonotypes between healthy human individuals. General study points: Larger estimated richness was generally recorded for naive subsets relative to memory subsets. Four donors had around 5% of their naive CD4 clonotypes in common.

Germline loops: CDR1 SGHRS, CDR2 YFSETQ. CDR3 length: 14 amino acids. J lost 5 bases, V lost 6 bases, and 4 bases had no gene match. The input for sorted-subset replicate PCRs was about 200 ng DNA, tens of thousands of T cell genomes. The protocol was immunoSEQ multiplex PCR, while the TCRdb copy is restricted to in-frame clones and leaves out a portion. The table has around 600,000 clones, 95% to 98% seen once. With regard to this clone: Its target is unknown.

The investigators split CD4+ cells into a CD45RA+ naive subset and a CD45RA-negative memory subset. The chain carries TRBV5-1 and TRBJ2-2; 10 bases fit TRBD1. Sequenced: naive CD4+ T cells sorted from blood. Documented subset: CD45RA+ positively selected. This receptor was taken from a woman younger than 45 in good health. The CDR3 coding sequence is TGCGCCAGCAAGACAGGGGGCGGAACCGGGGAGCTGTTTTTT. It translates to CASKTGGGTGELFF.